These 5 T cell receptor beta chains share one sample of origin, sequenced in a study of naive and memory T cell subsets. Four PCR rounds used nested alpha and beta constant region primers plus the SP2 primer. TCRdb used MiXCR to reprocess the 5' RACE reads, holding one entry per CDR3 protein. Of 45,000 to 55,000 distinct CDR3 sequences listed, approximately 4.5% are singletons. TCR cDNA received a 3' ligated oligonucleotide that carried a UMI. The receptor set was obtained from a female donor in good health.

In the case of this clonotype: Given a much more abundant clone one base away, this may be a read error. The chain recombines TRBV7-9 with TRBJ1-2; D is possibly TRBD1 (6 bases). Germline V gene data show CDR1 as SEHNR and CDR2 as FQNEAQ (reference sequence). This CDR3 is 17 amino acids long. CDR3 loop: CASSSFLVGTSNYGDTF. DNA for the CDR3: TGTGCCAGCAGCTCCTTCTTAGTTGGGACATCTAACTATGGCGACACCTTC.

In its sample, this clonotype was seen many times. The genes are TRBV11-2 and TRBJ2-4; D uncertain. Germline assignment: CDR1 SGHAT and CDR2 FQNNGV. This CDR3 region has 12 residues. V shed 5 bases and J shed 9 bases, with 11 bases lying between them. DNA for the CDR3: TGTGCCAGCAGCCAACAAGGAACCATTCAGTACTTC. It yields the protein CASSQQGTIQYF. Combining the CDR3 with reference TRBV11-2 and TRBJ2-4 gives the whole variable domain EAGVAQSPRYKIIEKRQSVAFWCNPISGHATLYWYQQILGQGPKLLIQFQNNGVVDDSQLPKDRFSAERLKGVDSTLKIQPAKLEDSAVYLCASSQQGTIQYFGAGTRLSVL.

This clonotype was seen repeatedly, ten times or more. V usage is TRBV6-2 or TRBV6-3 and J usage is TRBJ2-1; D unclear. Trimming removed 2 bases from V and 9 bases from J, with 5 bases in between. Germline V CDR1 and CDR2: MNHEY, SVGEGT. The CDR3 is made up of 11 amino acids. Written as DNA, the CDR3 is TGTGCCAGCAGTTACATGGGTGAGCAGTTCTTC. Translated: CASSYMGEQFF.

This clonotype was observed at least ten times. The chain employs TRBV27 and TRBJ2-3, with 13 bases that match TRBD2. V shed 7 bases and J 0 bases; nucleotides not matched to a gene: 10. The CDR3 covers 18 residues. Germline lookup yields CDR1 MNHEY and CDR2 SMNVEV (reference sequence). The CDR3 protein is CASKRTSGRKFSTDTQYF. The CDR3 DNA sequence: TGTGCCAGCAAAAGGACTAGCGGGAGAAAGTTTAGCACAGATACGCAGTATTTT.

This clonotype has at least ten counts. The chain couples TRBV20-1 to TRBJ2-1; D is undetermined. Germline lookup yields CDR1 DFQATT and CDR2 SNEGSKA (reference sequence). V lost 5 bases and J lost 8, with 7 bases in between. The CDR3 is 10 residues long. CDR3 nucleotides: TGCAGTGCTCAGTTCTATGAGCAGTTCTTC. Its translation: CSAQFYEQFF.